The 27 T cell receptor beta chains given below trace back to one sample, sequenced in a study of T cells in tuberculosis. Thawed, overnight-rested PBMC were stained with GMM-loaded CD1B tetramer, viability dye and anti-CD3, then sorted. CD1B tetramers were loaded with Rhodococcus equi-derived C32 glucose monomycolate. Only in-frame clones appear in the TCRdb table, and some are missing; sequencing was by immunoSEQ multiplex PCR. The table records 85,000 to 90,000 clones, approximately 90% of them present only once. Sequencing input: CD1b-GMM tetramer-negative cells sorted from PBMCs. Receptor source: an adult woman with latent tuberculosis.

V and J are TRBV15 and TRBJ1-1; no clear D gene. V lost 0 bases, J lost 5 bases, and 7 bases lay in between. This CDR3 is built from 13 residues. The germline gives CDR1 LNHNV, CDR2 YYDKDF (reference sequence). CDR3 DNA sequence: TGTGCCACCAGCAGAGATCGGTATACTGAAGCTTTCTTT. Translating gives CATSRDRYTEAFF. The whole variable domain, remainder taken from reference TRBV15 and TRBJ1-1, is DAMVIQNPRYQVTQFGKPVTLSCSQTLNHNVMYWYQQKSSQAPKLLFHYYDKDFNNEADTPDNFQSRRPNTSFCFLDIRSPGLGDTAMYLCATSRDRYTEAFFGQGTRLTVV.

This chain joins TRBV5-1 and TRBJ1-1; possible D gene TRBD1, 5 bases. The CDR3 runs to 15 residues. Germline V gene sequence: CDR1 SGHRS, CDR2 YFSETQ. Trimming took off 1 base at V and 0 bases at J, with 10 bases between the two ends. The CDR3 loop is CASSLQGHMNTEAFF. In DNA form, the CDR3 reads TGCGCCAGCAGCTTGCAGGGCCACATGAACACTGAAGCTTTCTTT.

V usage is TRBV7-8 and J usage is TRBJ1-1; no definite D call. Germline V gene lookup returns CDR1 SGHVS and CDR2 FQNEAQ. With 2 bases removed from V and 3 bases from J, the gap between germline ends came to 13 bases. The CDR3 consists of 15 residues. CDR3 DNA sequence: TGTGCCAGCAGCTTATTCCATCCGGGAGACACTGAAGCTTTCTTT. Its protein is CASSLFHPGDTEAFF. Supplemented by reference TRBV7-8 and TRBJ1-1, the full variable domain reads GAGVSQSPRYKVAKRGQDVALRCDPISGHVSLFWYQQALGQGPEFLTYFQNEAQLDKSGLPSDRFFAERPEGSVSTLKIQRTQQEDSAVYLCASSLFHPGDTEAFFGQGTRLTVV.

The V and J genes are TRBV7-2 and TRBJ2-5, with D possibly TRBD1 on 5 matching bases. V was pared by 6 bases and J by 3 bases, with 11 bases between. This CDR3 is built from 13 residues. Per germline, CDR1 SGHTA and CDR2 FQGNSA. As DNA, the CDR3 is TGTGCCAGCAGATACCAGGGAAAAGAGACCCAGTACTTC. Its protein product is CASRYQGKETQYF.

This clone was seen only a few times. CDR3 nucleotides: TGTGCGGAGAGCTCTGGGGCCAACGTCCTGACTTTC. It translates to CAESSGANVLTF. The V gene is TRBV6-1, the J gene TRBJ2-6; D ambiguous. The CDR3 has 12 amino acids. Germline V CDR1 and CDR2: MNHNS, SASEGT.

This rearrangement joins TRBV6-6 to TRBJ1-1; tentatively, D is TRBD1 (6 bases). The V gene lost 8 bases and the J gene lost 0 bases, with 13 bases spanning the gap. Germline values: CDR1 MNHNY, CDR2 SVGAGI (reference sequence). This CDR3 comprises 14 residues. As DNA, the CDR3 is TGTGCCAGCGACAGGACAAATATGAACACTGAAGCTTTCTTT. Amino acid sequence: CASDRTNMNTEAFF.

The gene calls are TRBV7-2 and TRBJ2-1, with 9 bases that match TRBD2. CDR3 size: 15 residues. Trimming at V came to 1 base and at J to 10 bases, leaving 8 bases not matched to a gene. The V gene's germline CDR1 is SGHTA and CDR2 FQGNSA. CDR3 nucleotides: TGTGCCAGCAGCTTAGTAGCGGGGGAACCTAAGGAGCAGTTCTTC. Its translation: CASSLVAGEPKEQFF.

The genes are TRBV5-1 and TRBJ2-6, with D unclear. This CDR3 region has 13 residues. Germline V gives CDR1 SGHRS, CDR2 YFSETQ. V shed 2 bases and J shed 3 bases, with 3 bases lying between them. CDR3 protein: CASSFNGANVLTF. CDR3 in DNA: TGCGCCAGCAGCTTCAATGGGGCCAACGTCCTGACTTTC.

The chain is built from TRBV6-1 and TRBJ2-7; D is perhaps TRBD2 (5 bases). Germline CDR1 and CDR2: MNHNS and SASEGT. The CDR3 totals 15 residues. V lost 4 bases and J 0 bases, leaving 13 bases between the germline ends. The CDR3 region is CASSAGRLSSYEQYV. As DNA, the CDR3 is TGTGCCAGCAGTGCGGGGAGACTAAGCTCCTACGAGCAGTACGTC.

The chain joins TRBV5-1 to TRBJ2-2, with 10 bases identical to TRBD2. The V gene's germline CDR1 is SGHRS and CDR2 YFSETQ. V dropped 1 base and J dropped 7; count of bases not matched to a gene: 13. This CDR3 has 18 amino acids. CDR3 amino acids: CASSLIAGTSDSGGELFF. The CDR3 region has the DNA TGCGCCAGCAGCTTGATCGCCGGGACTAGCGACTCTGGCGGGGAGCTGTTTTTT.

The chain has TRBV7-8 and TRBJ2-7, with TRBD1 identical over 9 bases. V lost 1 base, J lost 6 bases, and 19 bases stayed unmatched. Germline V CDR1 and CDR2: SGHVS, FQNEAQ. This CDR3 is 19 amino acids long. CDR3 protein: CASSLGGQGERGARGEQYF. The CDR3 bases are TGTGCCAGCAGCTTAGGGGGACAGGGTGAACGGGGGGCTAGGGGCGAGCAGTACTTC.

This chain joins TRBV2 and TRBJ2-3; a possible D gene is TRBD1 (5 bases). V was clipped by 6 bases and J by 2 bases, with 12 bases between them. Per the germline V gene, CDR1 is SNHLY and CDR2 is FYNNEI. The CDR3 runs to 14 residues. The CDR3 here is CASRDKYFTDTQYF. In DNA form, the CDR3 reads TGTGCCAGCAGGGACAAATATTTCACAGATACGCAGTATTTT.

The DNA of the CDR3 is TGTGCCAGCAGCTTGTACAGGCCCTACAATGAGCAGTTCTTC. This translates into CASSLYRPYNEQFF. The V gene is TRBV5-8, the J gene TRBJ2-1; a possible D gene is TRBD1 (5 bases). The ends were cut back, 1 base at V and 2 bases at J, with 7 bases in the middle. In germline, CDR1 is SGHTS, CDR2 YDEGEE. CDR3 length equals 14 residues.

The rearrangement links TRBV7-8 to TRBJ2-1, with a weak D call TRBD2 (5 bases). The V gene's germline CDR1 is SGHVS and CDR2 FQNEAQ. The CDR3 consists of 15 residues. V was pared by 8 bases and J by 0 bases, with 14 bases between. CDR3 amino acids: CASQRLESSYNEQFF. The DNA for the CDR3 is TGTGCCAGCCAGCGGCTGGAGAGCTCCTACAATGAGCAGTTCTTC.

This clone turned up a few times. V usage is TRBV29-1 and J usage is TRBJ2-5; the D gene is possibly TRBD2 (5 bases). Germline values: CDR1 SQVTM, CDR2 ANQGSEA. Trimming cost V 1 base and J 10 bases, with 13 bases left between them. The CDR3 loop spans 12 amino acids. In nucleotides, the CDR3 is TGCAGCGTTGAAGTACCAGTGGGAGTCCAGTACTTC. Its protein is CSVEVPVGVQYF.

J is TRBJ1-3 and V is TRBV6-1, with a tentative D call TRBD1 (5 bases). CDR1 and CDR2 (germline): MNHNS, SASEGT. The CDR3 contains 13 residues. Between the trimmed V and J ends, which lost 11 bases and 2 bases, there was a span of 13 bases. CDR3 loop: CAWGETAGNTIYF. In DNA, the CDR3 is TGTGCCTGGGGGGAGACAGCTGGAAACACCATATATTTT.

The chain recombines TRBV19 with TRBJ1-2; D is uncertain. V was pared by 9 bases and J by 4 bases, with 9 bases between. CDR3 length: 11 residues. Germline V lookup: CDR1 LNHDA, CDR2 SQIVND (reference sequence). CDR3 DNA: TGTGCCAGCGACGCGGGCTATGGCTACACCTTC. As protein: CASDAGYGYTF.

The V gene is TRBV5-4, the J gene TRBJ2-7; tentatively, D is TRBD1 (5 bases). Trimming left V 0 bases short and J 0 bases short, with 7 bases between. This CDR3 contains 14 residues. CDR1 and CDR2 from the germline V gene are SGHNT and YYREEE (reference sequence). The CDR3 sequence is CASSLGTYSYEQYF. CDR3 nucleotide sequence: TGTGCCAGCAGCTTGGGGACATACTCCTACGAGCAGTACTTC.

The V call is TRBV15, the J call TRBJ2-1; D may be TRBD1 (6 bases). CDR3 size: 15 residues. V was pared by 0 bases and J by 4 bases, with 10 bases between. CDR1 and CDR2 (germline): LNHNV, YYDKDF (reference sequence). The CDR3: CATSRDSGQYNEQFF. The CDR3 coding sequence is TGTGCCACCAGCAGAGATTCAGGACAGTACAATGAGCAGTTCTTC. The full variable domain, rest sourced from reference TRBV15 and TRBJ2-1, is DAMVIQNPRYQVTQFGKPVTLSCSQTLNHNVMYWYQQKSSQAPKLLFHYYDKDFNNEADTPDNFQSRRPNTSFCFLDIRSPGLGDTAMYLCATSRDSGQYNEQFFGPGTRLTVL.

The CDR3 region has the DNA TGTGCCAGCAGTTTAACAGGGGTTGAGCAGTTCTTC. Its protein product is CASSLTGVEQFF. This chain joins TRBV2 and TRBJ2-1, with 7 bases fitting TRBD1. CDR3 length equals 12 residues. Losses at the gene ends were 5 bases for V and 9 bases for J; bases not matched to a gene: 4. Germline CDR1 SNHLY, CDR2 FYNNEI. The full variable domain, its missing parts supplied by reference TRBV2 and TRBJ2-1, is EPEVTQTPSHQVTQMGQEVILRCVPISNHLYFYWYRQILGQKVEFLVSFYNNEISEKSEIFDDQFSVERPDGSNFTLKIRSTKLEDSAMYFCASSLTGVEQFFGPGTRLTVL.

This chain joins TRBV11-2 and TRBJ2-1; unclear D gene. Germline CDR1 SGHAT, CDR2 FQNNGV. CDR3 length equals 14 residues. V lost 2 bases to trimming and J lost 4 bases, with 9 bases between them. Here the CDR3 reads CASSLYRSYNEQFF. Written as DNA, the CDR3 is TGTGCCAGCAGCTTATATAGGAGTTACAATGAGCAGTTCTTC.

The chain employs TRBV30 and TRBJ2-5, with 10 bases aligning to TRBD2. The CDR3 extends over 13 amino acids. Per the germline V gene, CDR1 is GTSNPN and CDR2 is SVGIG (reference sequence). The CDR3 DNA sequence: TGTGCATTCTCGGGTAGCGGGGGGGAGACCCAGTACTTC. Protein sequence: CAFSGSGGETQYF.

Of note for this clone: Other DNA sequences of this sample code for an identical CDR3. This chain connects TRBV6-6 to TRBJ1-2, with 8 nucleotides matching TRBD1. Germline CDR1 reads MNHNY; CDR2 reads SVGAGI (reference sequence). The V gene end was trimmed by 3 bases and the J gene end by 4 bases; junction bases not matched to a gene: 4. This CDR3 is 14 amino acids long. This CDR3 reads CASSYTDRGYGYTF. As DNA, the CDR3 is TGTGCCAGCAGTTATACCGACAGGGGCTATGGCTACACCTTC.

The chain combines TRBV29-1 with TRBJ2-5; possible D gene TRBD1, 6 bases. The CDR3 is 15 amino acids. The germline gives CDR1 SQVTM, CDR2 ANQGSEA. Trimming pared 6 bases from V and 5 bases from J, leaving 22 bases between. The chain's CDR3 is CSVAQYQGMGETQYF. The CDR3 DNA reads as TGCAGCGTCGCCCAATATCAGGGGATGGGGGAGACCCAGTACTTC. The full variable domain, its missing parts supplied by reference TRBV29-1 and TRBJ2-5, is SAVISQKPSRDICQRGTSLTIQCQVDSQVTMMFWYRQQPGQSLTLIATANQGSEATYESGFVIDKFPISRPNLTFSTLTVSNMSPEDSSIYLCSVAQYQGMGETQYFGPGTRLLVL.

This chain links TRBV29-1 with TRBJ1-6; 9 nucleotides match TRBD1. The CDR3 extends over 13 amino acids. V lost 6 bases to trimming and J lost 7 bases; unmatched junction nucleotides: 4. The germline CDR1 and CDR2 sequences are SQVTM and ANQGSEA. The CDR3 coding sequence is TGCAGCGTCGGGGACAGGGTGAATTCACCCCTCCACTTT. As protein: CSVGDRVNSPLHF.

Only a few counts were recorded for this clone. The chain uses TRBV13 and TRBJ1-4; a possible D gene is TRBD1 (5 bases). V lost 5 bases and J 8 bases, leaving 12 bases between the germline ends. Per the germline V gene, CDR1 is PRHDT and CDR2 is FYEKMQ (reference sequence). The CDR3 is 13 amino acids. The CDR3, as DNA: TGTGCCAGCAGCCCATGGGGGGGGGAAAAACTGTTTTTT. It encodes CASSPWGGEKLFF.

Written as DNA, the CDR3 is TGTGCCAGCAGTTTAGGGTCAGGGCTTGGTGGCTACACCTTC. It encodes CASSLGSGLGGYTF. The chain recombines TRBV28 with TRBJ1-2, with D tentatively TRBD1 (5 bases). CDR3 length equals 14 residues. Deletions cut 2 bases from V and 7 bases from J, with 14 bases between. CDR1 is MDHEN, CDR2 SYDVKM, per germline.